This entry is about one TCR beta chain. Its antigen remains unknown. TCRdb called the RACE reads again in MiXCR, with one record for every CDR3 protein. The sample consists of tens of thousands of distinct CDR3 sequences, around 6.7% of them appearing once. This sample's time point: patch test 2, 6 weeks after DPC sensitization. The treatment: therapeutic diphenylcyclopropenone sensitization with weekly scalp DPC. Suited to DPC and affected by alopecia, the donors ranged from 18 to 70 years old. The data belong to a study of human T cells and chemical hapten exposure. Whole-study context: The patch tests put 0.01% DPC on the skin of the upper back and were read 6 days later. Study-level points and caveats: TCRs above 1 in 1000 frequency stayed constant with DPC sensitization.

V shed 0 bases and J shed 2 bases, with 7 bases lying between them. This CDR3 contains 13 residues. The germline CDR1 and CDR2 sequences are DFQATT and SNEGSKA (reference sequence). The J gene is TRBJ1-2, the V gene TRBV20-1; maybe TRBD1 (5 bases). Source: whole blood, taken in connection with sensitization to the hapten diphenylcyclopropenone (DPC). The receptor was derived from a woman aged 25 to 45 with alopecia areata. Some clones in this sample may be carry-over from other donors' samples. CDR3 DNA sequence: TGCAGTGCTAGAGATCGGGGGAACTATGGCTACACCTTC. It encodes CSARDRGNYGYTF.